In this sample, the clone carrying this TCR beta chain turned up once. Its antigen is not identified. The data were obtained in a study of cytomegalovirus exposure and HLA in healthy donors. General observations from the study: A missense variant in DCLRE1C was later tied to TCR beta V- and J-gene trimming. It was 164 TCR beta chains that were listed as cytomegalovirus-associated.

Germline loops: CDR1 MGHRA, CDR2 YSYEKL. The CDR3 loop spans 18 amino acids. The germline V and J ends were trimmed by 3 bases and 2 bases, with 20 bases remaining between them. Healthy people donating bone marrow made up the donors. It was with 60 Vbeta and 13 Jbeta primers that the PCR ran. TCRdb keeps only in-frame clones here, not all; method: immunoSEQ multiplex PCR. The top ten clones hold about 20% of a sample with about 31,000 clones, about 63% of them seen once. The V and J genes are TRBV4-1 and TRBJ1-3; a weak D match, TRBD1 (5 bases). The TCR originated in a man aged 50 or older in good health and CMV-seropositive. Specimen: PBMCs. The CDR3 nucleotides are TGCGCCAGCAGCCAGGGGCCGAGCATGGCTCGGACTGGAAACACCATATATTTT. Protein product: CASSQGPSMARTGNTIYF.